This T cell receptor beta chain stems from a study of T cells in localized non-small cell lung cancer. General observations from the study: Of the tissues analyzed, uninvolved adjacent lung showed maximal T cell clonality, greater than tumor. In adjacent lung, a median roughly 60 of the top 100 tumor clones were found.

As regards this clone: The antigen is undetermined.

Germline V lookup: CDR1 SEHNR, CDR2 FQNEAQ (reference sequence). This CDR3 contains 14 residues. V was clipped by 4 bases and J by 8 bases; unmatched bases: 8. The data were produced by immunoSEQ multiplex PCR, yet TCRdb's version contains in-frame clones alone and is incomplete. The data hold about 59,000 clones, with approximately 90% observed a single time. The clonotype originates from a man aged 40-75 years with stage I lung adenocarcinoma. The chain couples TRBV7-9 to TRBJ1-1; TRBD1 aligns across 9 bases. The sequencing here drew on peripheral blood, taken before any cancer treatment. CDR3 region: CASSYRDRATEAFF. As DNA, the CDR3 is TGTGCCAGCAGCTATAGGGACAGGGCCACCGAAGCTTTCTTT.